A selection of T cell receptor beta chains follows, all from one sample in a study of control samples from healthy donors and cancer patients. Only in-frame clones appear in the TCRdb table, and some are missing; sequencing was by immunoSEQ multiplex PCR. Of 90,000 to 150,000 clones in the sample, approximately 88% were seen once. Material for sequencing was blood. Source of these receptors: a middle-aged man in good health. Both conserved end residues are part of each CDR3. The D gene is left open where the match is weak. Where a row states a size, it is once, few, many or the class of an expanded clone; other rows omit it.

TRBV7-6,-,16,TRBJ2-3,-,CASSLESGRTTDTQYF,TGTGCCAGCAGCTTAGAGTCGGGCCGGACGACAGATACGCAGTATTTT
TRBV4-3,-,15,TRBJ1-2,-,CASSQEVGVEYGYTF,TGCGCCAGCAGCCAAGAAGTGGGGGTAGAGTATGGCTACACCTTC
TRBV15,-,15,TRBJ2-3,-,CATSRDQRSADTQYF,TGTGCCACCAGCAGAGATCAAAGGTCCGCAGATACGCAGTATTTT
TRBV9,TRBD1,15,TRBJ1-4,-,CASSLQGAPNEKLFF,TGTGCCAGCAGCCTCCAGGGGGCCCCTAATGAAAAACTGTTTTTT
TRBV11-3,-,12,TRBJ2-7,-,CASGEASYEQYF,TGTGCTAGTGGGGAGGCCTCCTACGAGCAGTACTTC
TRBV9,-,12,TRBJ2-1,-,CASSIGPNEQFF,TGTGCCAGCAGCATTGGACCGAATGAGCAGTTCTTC
TRBV7-2,-,17,TRBJ1-4,few,CASSLVGFGEYNEKLFF,TGTGCCAGCAGCTTGGTGGGGTTTGGGGAATATAATGAAAAACTGTTTTTT
TRBV19,-,15,TRBJ1-4,-,CASSPPRGLNEKLFF,TGTGCCAGTAGTCCCCCCAGGGGCCTTAATGAAAAACTGTTTTTT
TRBV12-3/TRBV12-4,-,12,TRBJ2-2,few,CASRPGLGELFF,TGTGCCAGCAGACCGGGTTTGGGGGAGCTGTTTTTT
TRBV7-3,TRBD2,13,TRBJ2-7,-,CASSSAREGEQYF,TGTGCCAGCAGCTCCGCCCGGGAGGGAGAGCAGTACTTC
TRBV18,-,16,TRBJ1-3,medium-sized,CASSPLPGATGNTIYF,TGTGCCAGCTCACCCCTCCCGGGGGCTACTGGAAACACCATATATTTT
TRBV12-3/TRBV12-4,-,13,TRBJ2-2,-,CASSLQGTGELFF,TGTGCCAGCAGTTTACAGGGCACCGGGGAGCTGTTTTTT
TRBV7-9,-,15,TRBJ1-4,-,CASSLFGGIDEKLFF,TGTGCCAGCAGCTTATTCGGGGGTATCGATGAAAAACTGTTTTTT
TRBV12-3/TRBV12-4,-,12,TRBJ1-3,-,CASSFTINTIYF,TGTGCCAGCAGTTTTACAATAAACACCATATATTTT
TRBV6-6,-,15,TRBJ1-1,-,CASSYVQPMNTEAFF,TGTGCCAGCAGTTATGTCCAGCCCATGAACACTGAAGCTTTCTTT
TRBV6-2/TRBV6-3,-,16,TRBJ2-3,-,CASSYSLRGGTDTQYF,TGTGCCAGCAGTTACTCTCTCAGGGGGGGGACAGATACGCAGTATTTT
TRBV7-8,-,16,TRBJ1-6,-,CASSLEGDGGGSPLHF,TGTGCCAGCAGCTTAGAGGGGGATGGGGGGGGATCACCCCTCCACTTT
TRBV24-1,TRBD2,15,TRBJ2-3,-,CATSDFGGKTDTQYF,TGTGCCACCAGTGATTTCGGGGGGAAGACAGATACGCAGTATTTT
TRBV29-1,TRBD1,12,TRBJ1-2,-,CSVGGQGGGYTF,TGCAGCGTTGGCGGACAGGGCGGAGGCTACACCTTC
TRBV7-8,-,12,TRBJ2-3,-,CASSKGTDTQYF,TGTGCCAGCAGCAAAGGAACAGATACGCAGTATTTT
TRBV4-3,-,16,TRBJ1-3,-,CASSHEDRSLGNTIYF,TGCGCCAGCAGCCACGAGGATAGGAGCCTCGGAAACACCATATATTTT
TRBV11-3,-,14,TRBJ2-2,-,CASSSRQDTGELFF,TGTGCCAGCAGCTCACGACAAGACACCGGGGAGCTGTTTTTT
TRBV16,-,14,TRBJ1-1,-,CASSQNRGGGEAFF,TGTGCCAGCAGCCAAAATCGGGGCGGCGGTGAAGCTTTCTTT
TRBV3-1/TRBV3-2,TRBD1,17,TRBJ1-5,once,CASSQGEGALGNQPQHF,TGTGCCAGCAGCCAAGGGGAGGGGGCATTGGGCAATCAGCCCCAGCATTTT